The TCR beta chain under discussion was sequenced for a study of T cells in localized non-small cell lung cancer. This CDR3 spans 19 amino acids. The J segment lost 8 bases and the V segment lost 1 base, leaving 19 bases of the junction unmatched. The germline V gene encodes CDR1 SGHTA and CDR2 FQGNSA. Some clones are missing from TCRdb's copy, which holds only in-frame ones; the method was immunoSEQ multiplex PCR. The table has 30,000 to 35,000 clones, 80% to 95% seen once. Sequencing was performed on peripheral blood mononuclear cells, taken before any cancer treatment. This receptor was obtained from a female donor of 60 years or more with stage II lung adenocarcinoma. The chain recombines TRBV7-2 with TRBJ2-1; 8 nucleotides align to TRBD2. The CDR3: CASSLGMFAGGGRGDEQFF. Written as DNA, the CDR3 is TGTGCCAGCAGCTTAGGGATGTTCGCGGGAGGCGGGCGGGGGGATGAGCAGTTCTTC.